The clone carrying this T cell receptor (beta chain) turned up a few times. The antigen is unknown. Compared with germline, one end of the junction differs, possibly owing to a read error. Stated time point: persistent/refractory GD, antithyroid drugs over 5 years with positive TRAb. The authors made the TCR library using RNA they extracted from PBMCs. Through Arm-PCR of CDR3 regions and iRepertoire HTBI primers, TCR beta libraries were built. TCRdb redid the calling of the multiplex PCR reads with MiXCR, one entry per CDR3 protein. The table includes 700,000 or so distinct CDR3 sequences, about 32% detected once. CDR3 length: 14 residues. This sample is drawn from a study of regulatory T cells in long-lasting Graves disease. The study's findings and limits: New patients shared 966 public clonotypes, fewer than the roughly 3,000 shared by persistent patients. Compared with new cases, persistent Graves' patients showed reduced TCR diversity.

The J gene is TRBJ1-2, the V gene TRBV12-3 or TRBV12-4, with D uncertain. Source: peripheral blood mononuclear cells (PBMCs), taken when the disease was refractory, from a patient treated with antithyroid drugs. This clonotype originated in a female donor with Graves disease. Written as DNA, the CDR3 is TGTGCCAGCAGTGTGACACTAACTAATTATGGCTACACCTTC. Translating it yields CASSVTLTNYGYTF.